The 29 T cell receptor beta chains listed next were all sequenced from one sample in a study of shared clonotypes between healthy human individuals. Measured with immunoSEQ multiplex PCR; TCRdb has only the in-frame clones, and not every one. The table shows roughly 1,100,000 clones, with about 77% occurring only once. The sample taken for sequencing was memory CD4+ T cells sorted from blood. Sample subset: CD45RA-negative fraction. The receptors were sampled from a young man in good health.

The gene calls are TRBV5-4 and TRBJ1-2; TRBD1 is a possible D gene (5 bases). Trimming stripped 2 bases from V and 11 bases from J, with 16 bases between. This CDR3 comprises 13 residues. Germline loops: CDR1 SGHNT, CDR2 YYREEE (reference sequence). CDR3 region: CASSFRDGLGYTF. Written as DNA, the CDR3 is TGTGCCAGCAGCTTCCGGGACGGTCTTGGATACACCTTC. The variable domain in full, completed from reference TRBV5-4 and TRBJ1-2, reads ETGVTQSPTHLIKTRGQQVTLRCSSQSGHNTVSWYQQALGQGPQFIFQYYREEENGRGNFPPRFSGLQFPNYSSELNVNALELDDSALYLCASSFRDGLGYTFGSGTRLTVV.

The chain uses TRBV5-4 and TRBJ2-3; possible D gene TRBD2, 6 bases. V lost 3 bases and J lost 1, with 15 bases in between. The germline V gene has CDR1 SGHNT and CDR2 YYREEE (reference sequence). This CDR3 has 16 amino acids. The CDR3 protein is CASSSRGLPGTDTQYF. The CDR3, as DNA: TGTGCCAGCAGCTCAAGGGGACTGCCAGGCACAGATACGCAGTATTTT. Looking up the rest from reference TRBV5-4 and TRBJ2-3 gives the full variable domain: ETGVTQSPTHLIKTRGQQVTLRCSSQSGHNTVSWYQQALGQGPQFIFQYYREEENGRGNFPPRFSGLQFPNYSSELNVNALELDDSALYLCASSSRGLPGTDTQYFGPGTRLTVL.

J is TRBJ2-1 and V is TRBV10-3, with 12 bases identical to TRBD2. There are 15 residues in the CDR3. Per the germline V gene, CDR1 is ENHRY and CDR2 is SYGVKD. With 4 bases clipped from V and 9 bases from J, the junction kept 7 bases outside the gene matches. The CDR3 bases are TGTGCCATCAGTGCCACGGGACTAGCGGGTGGTGAGCAGTTCTTC. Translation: CAISATGLAGGEQFF.

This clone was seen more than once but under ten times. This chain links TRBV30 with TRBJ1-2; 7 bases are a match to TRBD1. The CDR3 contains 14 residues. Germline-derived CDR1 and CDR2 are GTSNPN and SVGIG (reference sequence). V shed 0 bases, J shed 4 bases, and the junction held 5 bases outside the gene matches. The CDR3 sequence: CAWSVQGQIYGYTF. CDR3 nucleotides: TGTGCCTGGAGTGTACAGGGGCAGATCTATGGCTACACCTTC.

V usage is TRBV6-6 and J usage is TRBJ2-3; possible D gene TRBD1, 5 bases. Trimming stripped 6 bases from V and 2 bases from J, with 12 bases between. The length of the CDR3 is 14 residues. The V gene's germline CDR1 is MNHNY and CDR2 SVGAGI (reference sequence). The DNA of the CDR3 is TGTGCCAGCAGGAGACAGATTGCCACAGATACGCAGTATTTT. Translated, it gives CASRRQIATDTQYF.

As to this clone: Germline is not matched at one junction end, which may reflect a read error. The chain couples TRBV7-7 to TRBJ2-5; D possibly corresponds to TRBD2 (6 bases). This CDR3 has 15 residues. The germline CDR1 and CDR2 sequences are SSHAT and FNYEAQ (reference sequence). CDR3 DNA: TGTGCTAGCAGCTTAGACGGGGGAGGTGTGGAGACCCAGTACTTC. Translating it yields CASSLDGGGVETQYF.

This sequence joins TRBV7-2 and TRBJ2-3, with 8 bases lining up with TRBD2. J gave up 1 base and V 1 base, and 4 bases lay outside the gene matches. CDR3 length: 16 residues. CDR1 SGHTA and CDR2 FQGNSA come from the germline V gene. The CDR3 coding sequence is TGTGCCAGCAGCTTAGTTGGGCGGGGGGGCACAGATACGCAGTATTTT. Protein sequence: CASSLVGRGGTDTQYF.

CDR3 DNA: TGTGCCAGCAGTTCGCGACCCGGGACGTTCGGCACAGATACGCAGTATTTT. Translation: CASSSRPGTFGTDTQYF. The rearrangement links TRBV27 to TRBJ2-3; either TRBD1 or TRBD2 may fit D (5 bases each). The germline V gene has CDR1 MNHEY and CDR2 SMNVEV (reference sequence). The CDR3 covers 17 residues. V lost 4 bases and J lost 1, with 18 bases in between.

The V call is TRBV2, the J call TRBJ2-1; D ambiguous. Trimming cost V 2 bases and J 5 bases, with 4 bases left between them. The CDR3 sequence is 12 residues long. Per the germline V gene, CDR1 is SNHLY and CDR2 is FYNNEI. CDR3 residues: CASSENDNEQFF. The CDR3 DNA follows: TGTGCCAGCAGTGAAAATGACAATGAGCAGTTCTTC.

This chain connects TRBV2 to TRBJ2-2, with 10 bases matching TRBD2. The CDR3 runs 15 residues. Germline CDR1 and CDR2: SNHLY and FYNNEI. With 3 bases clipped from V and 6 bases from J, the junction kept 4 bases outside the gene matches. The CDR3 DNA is TGTGCCAGCAGTGAGGCTAGCGGGAGCCCCGGGGAGCTGTTTTTT. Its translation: CASSEASGSPGELFF.

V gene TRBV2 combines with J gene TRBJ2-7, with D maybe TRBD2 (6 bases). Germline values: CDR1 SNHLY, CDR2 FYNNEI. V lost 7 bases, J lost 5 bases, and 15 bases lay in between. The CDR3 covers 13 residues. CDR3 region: CASTPGEVHEQYF. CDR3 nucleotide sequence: TGTGCCAGCACCCCGGGAGAAGTCCACGAGCAGTACTTC.

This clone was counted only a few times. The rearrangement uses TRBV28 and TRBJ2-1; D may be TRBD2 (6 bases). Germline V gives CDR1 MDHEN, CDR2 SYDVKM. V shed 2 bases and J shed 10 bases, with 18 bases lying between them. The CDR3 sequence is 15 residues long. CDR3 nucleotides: TGTGCCAGCAGTTTAGGCCCCTCGTCGGGGGTCGAGCAGTTCTTC. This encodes CASSLGPSSGVEQFF.

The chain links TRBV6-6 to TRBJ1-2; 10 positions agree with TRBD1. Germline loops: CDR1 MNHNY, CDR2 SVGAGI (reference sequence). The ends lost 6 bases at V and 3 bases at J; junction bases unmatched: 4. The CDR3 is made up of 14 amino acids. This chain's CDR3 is CASSLGTGDYGYTF. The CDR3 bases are TGTGCCAGCAGCCTTGGGACAGGGGACTATGGCTACACCTTC.

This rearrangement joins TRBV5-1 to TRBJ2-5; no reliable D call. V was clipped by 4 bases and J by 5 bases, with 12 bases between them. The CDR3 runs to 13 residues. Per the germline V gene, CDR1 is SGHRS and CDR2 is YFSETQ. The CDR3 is CASSREYRETQYF. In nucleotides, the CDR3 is TGCGCCAGCAGCCGAGAATATAGGGAGACCCAGTACTTC.

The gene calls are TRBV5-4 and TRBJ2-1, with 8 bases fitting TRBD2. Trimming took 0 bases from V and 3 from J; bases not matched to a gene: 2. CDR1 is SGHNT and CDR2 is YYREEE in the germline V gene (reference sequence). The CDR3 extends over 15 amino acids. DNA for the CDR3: TGTGCCAGCAGCTTGGGACTAGCGATCTACAATGAGCAGTTCTTC. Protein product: CASSLGLAIYNEQFF.

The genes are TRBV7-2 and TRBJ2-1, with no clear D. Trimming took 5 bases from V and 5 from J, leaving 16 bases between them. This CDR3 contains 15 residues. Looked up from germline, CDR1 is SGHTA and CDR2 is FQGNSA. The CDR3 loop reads CASSTTVGYNNEQFF. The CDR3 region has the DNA TGTGCCAGCAGCACGACTGTCGGGTATAACAATGAGCAGTTCTTC.

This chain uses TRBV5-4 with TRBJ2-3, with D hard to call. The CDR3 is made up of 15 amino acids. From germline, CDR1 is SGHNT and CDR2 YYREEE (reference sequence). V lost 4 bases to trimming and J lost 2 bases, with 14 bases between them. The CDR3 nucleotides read TGTGCCAGCAGCCTCACCCCCAGCCCCACAGATACGCAGTATTTT. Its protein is CASSLTPSPTDTQYF. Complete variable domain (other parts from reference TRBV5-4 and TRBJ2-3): ETGVTQSPTHLIKTRGQQVTLRCSSQSGHNTVSWYQQALGQGPQFIFQYYREEENGRGNFPPRFSGLQFPNYSSELNVNALELDDSALYLCASSLTPSPTDTQYFGPGTRLTVL.

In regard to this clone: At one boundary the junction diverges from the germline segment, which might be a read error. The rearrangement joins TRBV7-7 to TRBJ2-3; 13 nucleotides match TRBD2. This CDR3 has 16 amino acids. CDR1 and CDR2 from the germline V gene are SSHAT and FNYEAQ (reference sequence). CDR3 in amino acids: CASSPGLAGPTDTQYF. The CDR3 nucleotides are TGTGCTAGCAGCCCGGGACTAGCGGGACCCACAGATACGCAGTATTTT.

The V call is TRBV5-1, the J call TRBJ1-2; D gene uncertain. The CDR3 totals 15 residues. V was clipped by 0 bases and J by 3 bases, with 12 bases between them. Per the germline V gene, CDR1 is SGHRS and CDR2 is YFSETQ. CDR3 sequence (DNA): TGCGCCAGCAGCTTGGCGTGGGAGGCTGACTATGGCTACACCTTC. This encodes CASSLAWEADYGYTF.

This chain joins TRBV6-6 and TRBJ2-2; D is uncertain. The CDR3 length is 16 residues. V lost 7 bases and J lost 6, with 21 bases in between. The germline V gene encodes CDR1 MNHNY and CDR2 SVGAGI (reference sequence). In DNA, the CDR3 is TGTGCCAGCACCTCAGCCCAAAACATCGGGCCCGGGGAGCTGTTTTTT. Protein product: CASTSAQNIGPGELFF.

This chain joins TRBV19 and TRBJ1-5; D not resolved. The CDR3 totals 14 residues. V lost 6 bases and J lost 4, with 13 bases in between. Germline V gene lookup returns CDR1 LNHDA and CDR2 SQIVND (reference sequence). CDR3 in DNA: TGTGCCAGTAGGGAAGGGCGCATTAATCAGCCCCAGCATTTT. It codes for CASREGRINQPQHF. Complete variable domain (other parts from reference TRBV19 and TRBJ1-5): DGGITQSPKYLFRKEGQNVTLSCEQNLNHDAMYWYRQDPGQGLRLIYYSQIVNDFQKGDIAEGYSVSREKKESFPLTVTSAQKNPTAFYLCASREGRINQPQHFGDGTRLSIL.

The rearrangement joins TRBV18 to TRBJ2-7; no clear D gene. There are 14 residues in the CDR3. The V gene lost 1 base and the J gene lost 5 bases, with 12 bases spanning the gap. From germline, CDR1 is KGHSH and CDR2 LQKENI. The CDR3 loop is CASSPQAYGNEQYF. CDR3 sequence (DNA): TGTGCCAGCTCACCACAGGCGTATGGAAACGAGCAGTACTTC.

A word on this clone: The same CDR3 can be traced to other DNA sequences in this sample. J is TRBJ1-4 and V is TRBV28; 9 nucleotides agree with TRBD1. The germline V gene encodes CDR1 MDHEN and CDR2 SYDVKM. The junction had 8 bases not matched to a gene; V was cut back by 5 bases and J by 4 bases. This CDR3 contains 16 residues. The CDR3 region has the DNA TGTGCCAGCAGTCAGCCGGGACAGGGCCTTAATGAAAAACTGTTTTTT. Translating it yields CASSQPGQGLNEKLFF.

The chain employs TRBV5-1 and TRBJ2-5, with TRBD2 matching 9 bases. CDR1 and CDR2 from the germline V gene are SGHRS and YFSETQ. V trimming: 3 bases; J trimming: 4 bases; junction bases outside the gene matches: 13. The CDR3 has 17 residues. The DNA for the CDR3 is TGCGCCAGCAGCTCCGCCGGAGCGGGGGGCCCGCGAGAGACCCAGTACTTC. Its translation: CASSSAGAGGPRETQYF.

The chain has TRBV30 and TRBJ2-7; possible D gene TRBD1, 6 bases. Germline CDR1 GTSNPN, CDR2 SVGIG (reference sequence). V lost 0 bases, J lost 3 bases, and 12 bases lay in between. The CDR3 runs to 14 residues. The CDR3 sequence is CAWSVPGDVYEQYF. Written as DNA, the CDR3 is TGTGCCTGGAGTGTACCAGGGGACGTCTACGAGCAGTACTTC.

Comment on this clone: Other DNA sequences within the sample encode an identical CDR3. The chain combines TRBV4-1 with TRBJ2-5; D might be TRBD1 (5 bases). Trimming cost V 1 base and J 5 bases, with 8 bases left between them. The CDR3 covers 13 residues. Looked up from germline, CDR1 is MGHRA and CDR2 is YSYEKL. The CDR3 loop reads CASSQVAGETQYF. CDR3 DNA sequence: TGCGCCAGCAGCCAAGTAGCAGGGGAGACCCAGTACTTC.

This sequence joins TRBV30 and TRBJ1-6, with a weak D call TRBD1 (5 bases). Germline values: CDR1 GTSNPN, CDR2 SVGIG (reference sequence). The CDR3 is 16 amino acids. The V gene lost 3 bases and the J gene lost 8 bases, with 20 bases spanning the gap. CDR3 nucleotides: TGTGCCTGGAGCGCCGACGGGACCGGAAATTATTCACCCCTCCACTTT. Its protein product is CAWSADGTGNYSPLHF.

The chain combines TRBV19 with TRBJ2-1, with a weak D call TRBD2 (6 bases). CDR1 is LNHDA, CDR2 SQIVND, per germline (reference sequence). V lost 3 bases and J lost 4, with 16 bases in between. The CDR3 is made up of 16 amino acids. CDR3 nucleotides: TGTGCCAGTAGTATTCGGGCGGCGGGGTTTTACAATGAGCAGTTCTTC. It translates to CASSIRAAGFYNEQFF.

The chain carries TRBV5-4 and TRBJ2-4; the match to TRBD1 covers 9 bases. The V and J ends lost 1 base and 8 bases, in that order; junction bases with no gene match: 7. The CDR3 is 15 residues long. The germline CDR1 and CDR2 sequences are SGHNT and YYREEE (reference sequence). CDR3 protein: CASSLRGTGRDIQYF. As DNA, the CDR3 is TGTGCCAGCAGCTTGCGGGGGACAGGGCGGGACATTCAGTACTTC. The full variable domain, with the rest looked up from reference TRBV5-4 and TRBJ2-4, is ETGVTQSPTHLIKTRGQQVTLRCSSQSGHNTVSWYQQALGQGPQFIFQYYREEENGRGNFPPRFSGLQFPNYSSELNVNALELDDSALYLCASSLRGTGRDIQYFGAGTRLSVL.